The T cell receptor (beta chain) described here comes from a study of blood T cell repertoires in COVID-19. This CDR3 comprises 15 residues. Germline CDR1 and CDR2: MNHEY and SVGAGI. Trimming left V 2 bases short and J 4 bases short, with 12 bases between. Method: immunoSEQ multiplex PCR; TCRdb's copy keeps in-frame clones and lacks some. The sample yields 200,000 or so clones, about nine tenths seen once. The TCR comes from a woman aged 70-85 years with acute or convalescent COVID-19. Sequencing input: peripheral blood. The V gene is TRBV6-5, the J gene TRBJ2-1; tentative D call: TRBD1 (6 bases). CDR3 DNA: TGTGCCAGCAGTTACGAGGGCAGGGGTTACAATGAGCAGTTCTTC. As protein: CASSYEGRGYNEQFF.